These 28 T cell receptor beta chains were all obtained from the same sample, sequenced in a study of T cell responses to AZD1222 COVID-19 vaccine. TCRdb's table, derived via immunoSEQ multiplex PCR, lists solely in-frame clones and lacks some. Of around 80,000 clones detected, 70% to 90% appear once; the ten largest clones hold 1.3%. The input for sequencing was peripheral blood, taken 28 days after the second AZD1222 dose. Receptor source: an adult who received the AZD1222 COVID-19 vaccine.

The rearrangement uses TRBV7-8 and TRBJ1-4; 7 bases are shared with TRBD1. The V gene's germline CDR1 is SGHVS and CDR2 FQNEAQ. This CDR3 comprises 14 residues. With 4 bases clipped from V and 8 bases from J, the junction kept 7 bases outside the gene matches. The CDR3, as DNA: TGTGCCAGCAGCTCACAGGGGAGAGGCGAAAAACTGTTTTTT. Encoded protein: CASSSQGRGEKLFF.

This chain joins TRBV4-2 and TRBJ2-2, with 14 bases fitting TRBD2. Germline loops: CDR1 LGHNA, CDR2 YNFKEQ. With 3 bases clipped from V and 10 bases from J, the junction kept 13 bases outside the gene matches. There are 18 residues in the CDR3. CDR3 nucleotides: TGTGCCAGCAGCCAGGACTCAGGACTAGCGGGAGGTTCTCCGGAGCTGTTTTTT. Its translation is CASSQDSGLAGGSPELFF.

CDR3 nucleotides: TGTGCCAGTAGTACGCGGACAGTCGGAAGGGAAAAACTGTTTTTT. Translation gives CASSTRTVGREKLFF. The V and J genes are TRBV19 and TRBJ1-4, with D possibly matching TRBD1 (6 bases). The CDR3 consists of 15 residues. Germline V gene sequence: CDR1 LNHDA, CDR2 SQIVND (reference sequence). Trimming stripped 4 bases from V and 8 bases from J, with 17 bases between.

J is TRBJ1-4 and V is TRBV10-3, with D unresolved. The germline V gene has CDR1 ENHRY and CDR2 SYGVKD. Between the trimmed V and J ends, which lost 11 bases and 4 bases, there was a span of 14 bases. The CDR3 loop spans 13 amino acids. The CDR3 bases are TGTGCCGTCACTCCGGACCTTAATGAAAAACTGTTTTTT. It translates to CAVTPDLNEKLFF.

The chain uses TRBV6-5 and TRBJ2-3; 11 bases are shared with TRBD2. Germline V gene data show CDR1 as MNHEY and CDR2 as SVGAGI. CDR3 length equals 14 residues. V was clipped by 7 bases and J by 10 bases; unmatched bases: 10. Here the CDR3 reads CASNGLAGSGAQYF. The CDR3 nucleotides are TGTGCCAGCAACGGACTAGCGGGTTCAGGAGCGCAGTATTTT.

The CDR3 coding sequence is TGTGCCAGTAGTGGGACAGGGGTACACGAGCAGTACTTC. Amino acids: CASSGTGVHEQYF. V and J are TRBV19 and TRBJ2-7; TRBD1 agrees at 10 bases. The CDR3 consists of 13 residues. Germline V gives CDR1 LNHDA, CDR2 SQIVND (reference sequence). J was trimmed by 5 bases and V by 5 bases; bases with no gene match: 3. The full variable domain, its missing parts supplied by reference TRBV19 and TRBJ2-7, is DGGITQSPKYLFRKEGQNVTLSCEQNLNHDAMYWYRQDPGQGLRLIYYSQIVNDFQKGDIAEGYSVSREKKESFPLTVTSAQKNPTAFYLCASSGTGVHEQYFGPGTRLTVT.

The gene calls are TRBV9 and TRBJ1-1; D gene ambiguous. CDR1 SGDLS and CDR2 YYNGEE come from the germline V gene. V was cut by 3 bases and J by 4 bases, with 7 bases left in between. The CDR3 length is 12 residues. The CDR3 spells CASSGRFTEAFF. CDR3 bases: TGTGCCAGCAGCGGCCGTTTCACTGAAGCTTTCTTT.

The V call is TRBV7-6, the J call TRBJ1-1; D is perhaps TRBD1 (5 bases). V lost 6 bases and J lost 3, with 14 bases in between. Germline V gene lookup returns CDR1 SGHVS and CDR2 FNYEAQ. The CDR3 covers 14 residues. The CDR3 nucleotides read TGTGCCAGCAGTTCCGGGACGCTTGACACTGAAGCTTTCTTT. Protein product: CASSSGTLDTEAFF.

This clone was observed a handful of times. This chain uses TRBV5-1 with TRBJ2-7; D not certain. From germline, CDR1 is SGHRS and CDR2 YFSETQ. There are 13 residues in the CDR3. The V end lost 4 bases, the J end lost 5 bases, and 13 bases lay between the germline ends. This CDR3 is CASSEEPGNEQYF. CDR3 in DNA: TGCGCCAGCAGCGAGGAGCCAGGCAACGAGCAGTACTTC.

The chain has TRBV5-4 and TRBJ2-3, with 14 bases matching TRBD2. The J segment lost 6 bases and the V segment lost 3 bases, leaving 6 bases of the junction unmatched. The CDR3 length is 16 residues. Looked up from germline, CDR1 is SGHNT and CDR2 is YYREEE (reference sequence). The CDR3 spells CASSSGLAGVGDTQYF. The CDR3 bases are TGTGCCAGCAGCTCGGGACTAGCGGGAGTGGGGGATACGCAGTATTTT. The full variable domain, in which reference TRBV5-4 and TRBJ2-3 provide the parts outside the CDR3, is ETGVTQSPTHLIKTRGQQVTLRCSSQSGHNTVSWYQQALGQGPQFIFQYYREEENGRGNFPPRFSGLQFPNYSSELNVNALELDDSALYLCASSSGLAGVGDTQYFGPGTRLTVL.

The J gene is TRBJ1-1, the V gene TRBV27; a weak D match, TRBD1 (5 bases). The CDR3 runs to 17 residues. V was cut by 6 bases and J by 1 base, with 21 bases left in between. Germline CDR1 and CDR2: MNHEY and SMNVEV (reference sequence). The CDR3 sequence is CASSSFFGAPENTEAFF. CDR3 coding DNA: TGTGCCAGCAGCAGTTTTTTCGGGGCACCCGAGAACACTGAAGCTTTCTTT.

The rearrangement uses TRBV24-1 and TRBJ2-2; 9 bases agree with TRBD1. Germline lookup yields CDR1 KGHDR and CDR2 SFDVKD. The junction had 4 bases not matched to a gene; V was cut back by 9 bases and J by 0 bases. There are 15 residues in the CDR3. The CDR3 coding sequence is TGTGCCACCCAACAGGGGGCCGCGAACACCGGGGAGCTGTTTTTT. It codes for CATQQGAANTGELFF.

The chain has TRBV19 and TRBJ2-5, with D possibly being TRBD2 (6 bases). The CDR3 is 16 amino acids. Trimming removed 1 base from V and 5 bases from J, with 17 bases in between. Germline V lookup: CDR1 LNHDA, CDR2 SQIVND (reference sequence). In DNA form, the CDR3 reads TGTGCCAGTAGTATAGGCGGGGCGAGGGCGTCTGAGACCCAGTACTTC. Amino acids: CASSIGGARASETQYF.

This clone showed up just once. This chain connects TRBV6-1 to TRBJ2-3, with TRBD2 matching 8 bases. This CDR3 is built from 16 residues. Germline CDR1 is MNHNS and CDR2 is SASEGT. The ends lost 3 bases at V and 0 bases at J; junction bases unmatched: 5. The CDR3 here is CASSDRRGGSTDTQYF. CDR3 nucleotide sequence: TGTGCCAGCAGTGACCGTCGGGGGGGCAGCACAGATACGCAGTATTTT.

This chain links TRBV6-5 with TRBJ2-5; D is ambiguous. The length of the CDR3 is 13 residues. Germline V lookup: CDR1 MNHEY, CDR2 SVGAGI. Trimming shortened V by 0 bases and J by 4 bases, and 6 bases separated the two germline ends. The CDR3 DNA sequence: TGTGCCAGCAGTTACTCGGCGGTAGAGACCCAGTACTTC. This translates into CASSYSAVETQYF.

The V and J genes are TRBV6-5 and TRBJ2-3; TRBD2 aligns across 8 bases. The CDR3 runs to 14 residues. Germline V gene data show CDR1 as MNHEY and CDR2 as SVGAGI. V shed 4 bases and J 4 bases; nucleotides not matched to a gene: 4. The CDR3 nucleotides read TGTGCCAGCAGTTCACCGGGACTAGCAGATACGCAGTATTTT. Translating gives CASSSPGLADTQYF.

V is TRBV19 and J is TRBJ2-4, with TRBD1 matching 8 bases. Germline CDR1 and CDR2: LNHDA and SQIVND (reference sequence). The CDR3 sequence is 14 residues long. Trimming at V came to 4 bases and at J to 10 bases, leaving 9 bases not matched to a gene. The chain's CDR3 is CASSTQTGAIIQYF. The CDR3 coding sequence is TGTGCCAGTAGTACCCAGACAGGGGCGATTATTCAGTACTTC. The entire variable domain, with the rest obtained from reference TRBV19 and TRBJ2-4, is as follows: DGGITQSPKYLFRKEGQNVTLSCEQNLNHDAMYWYRQDPGQGLRLIYYSQIVNDFQKGDIAEGYSVSREKKESFPLTVTSAQKNPTAFYLCASSTQTGAIIQYFGAGTRLSVL.

The gene calls are TRBV19 and TRBJ2-1, with 13 bases fitting TRBD2. Germline CDR1 LNHDA, CDR2 SQIVND (reference sequence). After removal of 9 bases from V and 4 bases from J, the junction contained 12 bases not matched to a gene. This CDR3 spans 17 amino acids. CDR3 bases: TGTGCCAGCCGCCCCGGACTAGCGGGAGCTGGTTACAATGAGCAGTTCTTC. Amino acid sequence: CASRPGLAGAGYNEQFF.

This clone occurred a few times. The chain combines TRBV9 with TRBJ2-7, with 10 bases aligning to TRBD1. This CDR3 spans 14 amino acids. Looked up from germline, CDR1 is SGDLS and CDR2 is YYNGEE. The J segment lost 2 bases and the V segment lost 4 bases, leaving 3 bases of the junction unmatched. CDR3 loop: CASSTGTGAYEQYF. The CDR3 DNA reads TGTGCCAGCAGCACCGGGACAGGGGCCTACGAGCAGTACTTC.

This clone was counted only a few times. The J gene is TRBJ2-2, the V gene TRBV28; D is possibly TRBD2 (6 bases). The germline V and J ends were trimmed by 7 bases and 7 bases, with 19 bases remaining between them. The CDR3 runs to 15 residues. Germline loops: CDR1 MDHEN, CDR2 SYDVKM. In nucleotides, the CDR3 is TGTGCCAGCACCCACGGCGGGACCCAGGGCGGGGAGCTGTTTTTT. Protein sequence: CASTHGGTQGGELFF.

V usage is TRBV5-4 and J usage is TRBJ2-1; 14 positions agree with TRBD2. This CDR3 comprises 17 residues. From germline, CDR1 is SGHNT and CDR2 YYREEE (reference sequence). The junction had 2 bases not matched to a gene; V was cut back by 1 base and J by 2 bases. Here the CDR3 reads CASSLRLAGGAYNEQFF. The CDR3 nucleotides read TGTGCCAGCAGCTTGAGACTAGCGGGAGGGGCCTACAATGAGCAGTTCTTC. The full variable domain, its missing parts supplied by reference TRBV5-4 and TRBJ2-1, is ETGVTQSPTHLIKTRGQQVTLRCSSQSGHNTVSWYQQALGQGPQFIFQYYREEENGRGNFPPRFSGLQFPNYSSELNVNALELDDSALYLCASSLRLAGGAYNEQFFGPGTRLTVL.

The table lists this clone with a few counts. This chain uses TRBV4-1 with TRBJ2-7; D not resolved. The CDR3 runs 12 residues. The V end lost 2 bases, the J end lost 0 bases, and 2 bases lay between the germline ends. From germline, CDR1 is MGHRA and CDR2 YSYEKL. The CDR3 DNA reads TGCGCCAGCAGCCAATTCTCCTACGAGCAGTACTTC. Translating it yields CASSQFSYEQYF.

The V and J genes are TRBV29-1 and TRBJ2-7, with 7 bases fitting TRBD2. CDR3 length: 15 amino acids. Losses at the gene ends were 1 base for V and 5 bases for J; bases not matched to a gene: 11. Germline V gene lookup returns CDR1 SQVTM and CDR2 ANQGSEA. CDR3 in amino acids: CSVEVGRGRVHEQYF. The CDR3 nucleotides read TGCAGCGTTGAAGTTGGACGGGGGAGGGTACACGAGCAGTACTTC.

This clone showed up just a few times. The rearrangement links TRBV4-3 to TRBJ2-7; D is unclear. The germline V gene encodes CDR1 LGHNA and CDR2 YSLEER. The length of the CDR3 is 14 residues. V lost 0 bases and J 2 bases, leaving 8 bases between the germline ends. In nucleotides, the CDR3 is TGCGCCAGCAGCCAAGATCCTATTACCTACGAGCAGTACTTC. It encodes CASSQDPITYEQYF.

V usage is TRBV6-5 and J usage is TRBJ2-2; D is possibly TRBD2 (5 bases). Trimming removed 0 bases from V and 5 bases from J, with 13 bases in between. The germline V gene has CDR1 MNHEY and CDR2 SVGAGI. The CDR3 consists of 16 residues. The CDR3 region is CASSYSSFGSTGELFF. CDR3 coding DNA: TGTGCCAGCAGTTACTCGTCTTTTGGGAGTACCGGGGAGCTGTTTTTT.

The chain is built from TRBV5-1 and TRBJ2-7, with D possibly called TRBD1 or TRBD2 (5 bases each). The CDR3 sequence is 13 residues long. With 6 bases removed from V and 0 bases from J, the gap between germline ends came to 10 bases. Per the germline V gene, CDR1 is SGHRS and CDR2 is YFSETQ. The CDR3 DNA reads TGCGCCAGCAACCCAGGGAGCTCCTACGAGCAGTACTTC. Residues: CASNPGSSYEQYF.

The chain couples TRBV27 to TRBJ2-5, with D perhaps matching TRBD2 (5 bases). The CDR3 totals 18 residues. CDR1 is MNHEY, CDR2 SMNVEV, per germline (reference sequence). V was clipped by 4 bases and J by 4 bases, with 25 bases between them. This chain's CDR3 is CASSSDPFFGETLETQYF. CDR3 nucleotides: TGTGCCAGCAGTTCAGATCCCTTTTTCGGGGAAACCCTAGAGACCCAGTACTTC.

V and J are TRBV2 and TRBJ1-4, with D uncertain. Germline loops: CDR1 SNHLY, CDR2 FYNNEI. This CDR3 is built from 13 residues. V dropped 5 bases and J dropped 6 bases, with 10 bases sitting between them. CDR3 residues: CASSPDLDEKLFF. The CDR3 DNA is TGTGCCAGCAGTCCGGACCTCGATGAAAAACTGTTTTTT. Complete variable domain (other parts from reference TRBV2 and TRBJ1-4): EPEVTQTPSHQVTQMGQEVILRCVPISNHLYFYWYRQILGQKVEFLVSFYNNEISEKSEIFDDQFSVERPDGSNFTLKIRSTKLEDSAMYFCASSPDLDEKLFFGSGTQLSVL.